These T cell receptor beta chains were read from a single sample in a study of cytomegalovirus exposure and HLA in healthy donors. Measured with immunoSEQ multiplex PCR; TCRdb has only the in-frame clones, and not every one. The sample lists about 90,000 clones; around 80% were seen once. The sequenced material came from PBMCs. The receptor set was obtained from a man in his thirties or forties in good health and CMV-seronegative. Each CDR3 is given with its conserved first and last residue. The D gene is left open where the match is weak. Some rows mark clone size as missing; the rest say once, few, many or name a class of expanded clone.

>.|TRBJ1-2|TRBV6-5|.
CASSQSGRYDGYTF
TGTGCCAGCAGCCAATCAGGGAGGTACGATGGCTACACCTTC
>.|TRBJ2-3|TRBV5-6|.
CASSADRGTQYF
TGTGCCAGCAGTGCTGACCGGGGTACGCAGTATTTT
>few|TRBJ2-6|TRBV10-2|TRBD1
CASSGDRGTTGANVLTF
TGCGCCAGCAGTGGGGACAGGGGAACTACTGGGGCCAACGTCCTGACTTTC
>.|TRBJ2-3|TRBV5-1|.
CASSLGGGLNTQYF
TGCGCCAGCAGCTTAGGGGGGGGCCTAAATACGCAGTATTTT
>.|TRBJ1-4|TRBV18|.
CASSPQGRSTNEKLFF
TGTGCCAGCTCACCACAGGGGCGGAGTACTAATGAAAAACTGTTTTTT
>.|TRBJ1-1|TRBV11-3|.
CASSLSENTEAFF
TGTGCCAGCAGCTTATCAGAGAACACTGAAGCTTTCTTT
>.|TRBJ1-2|TRBV6-6|TRBD1
CASSYSGQGSYGYTF
TGTGCCAGCAGTTACTCCGGACAGGGGAGCTATGGCTACACCTTC
>.|TRBJ1-4|TRBV11-2|.
CASSPVGGASPNEKLFF
TGTGCCAGCAGCCCCGTCGGAGGGGCCTCTCCTAATGAAAAACTGTTTTTT
>.|TRBJ1-2|TRBV27|TRBD1
CASSPTGVTGYTF
TGTGCCAGCAGTCCAACAGGGGTGACGGGCTACACCTTC
>.|TRBJ2-3|TRBV15|.
CATGGARTDTQYF
TGTGCCACAGGGGGGGCGCGCACAGATACGCAGTATTTT
>.|TRBJ1-5|TRBV2|.
CASSGEGGGQQPQHF
TGTGCCAGCAGCGGGGAGGGGGGAGGACAACAGCCCCAGCATTTT
>.|TRBJ1-4|TRBV6-1|.
CASSEGFRATNEKLFF
TGTGCCAGCAGTGAAGGTTTCAGGGCGACTAATGAAAAACTGTTTTTT
>.|TRBJ1-1|TRBV18|.
CASGAGNTEAFF
TGTGCCAGCGGGGCCGGGAACACTGAAGCTTTCTTT
>.|TRBJ1-5|TRBV27|.
CASSPIQGFRNQPQHF
TGTGCCAGCAGTCCAATCCAGGGTTTCCGAAATCAGCCCCAGCATTTT
>.|TRBJ2-4|TRBV4-1|.
CASSQLRDTGAKNIQYF
TGCGCCAGCAGCCAACTACGGGACACTGGAGCCAAAAACATTCAGTACTTC
>.|TRBJ1-6|TRBV28|.
CASSLTGINYSPLHF
TGTGCCAGCAGTCTTACAGGGATTAATTATTCACCCCTCCACTTT
>.|TRBJ2-2|TRBV15|.
CATSRARVRTGELFF
TGTGCCACCAGCAGAGCGCGGGTTAGGACCGGGGAGCTGTTTTTT
>.|TRBJ1-1|TRBV5-1|.
CASSLAISDTEAFF
TGCGCCAGCAGCTTGGCCATTAGTGACACTGAAGCTTTCTTT